This T cell receptor (beta chain) was observed in a study of CD8 T cells in Susac syndrome. The V and J ends lost 1 base and 0 bases respectively, with 7 bases between them. The CDR3 length is 16 residues. The germline V gene has CDR1 LGHNA and CDR2 YSLEER. The RNA, roughly 0.45 to 1 ug, was put through reverse transcription using random hexamers. TCRdb ran MiXCR on the immunoSEQ multiplex PCR reads and lists one entry per CDR3 protein. Of 120,000 or so distinct CDR3 sequences detected, about 93% appear once; the ten largest clones hold about 0.2%. This clonotype was detected once. The sequence came from a human donor with Susac syndrome. V and J are TRBV4-3 and TRBJ2-6, with D maybe TRBD1 (5 bases). Sequenced input: CD8+ T cells from PBMCs. For the CDR3, the DNA is TGCGCCAGCAGCCAAGTCCAGGGCTCTGGGGCCAACGTCCTGACTTTC. Protein sequence: CASSQVQGSGANVLTF.